Presented here are 10 T cell receptor beta chains from one specimen sequenced in a study of cytomegalovirus exposure and HLA in healthy donors. Method: immunoSEQ multiplex PCR; TCRdb's copy keeps in-frame clones and lacks some. The repertoire holds 150,000 to 200,000 clones, with around 86% as singletons. The source material was PBMCs. The receptors were gathered from a man younger than 40 in good health and CMV-seropositive.

The rearrangement joins TRBV7-6 to TRBJ1-1; D is uncertain. This CDR3 has 13 amino acids. CDR1 and CDR2 (germline): SGHVS, FNYEAQ. The V and J ends lost 5 bases and 6 bases respectively, with 13 bases between them. The CDR3 protein is CASSGLRSAEAFF. Written as DNA, the CDR3 is TGTGCCAGCAGCGGCCTTCGGTCGGCTGAAGCTTTCTTT.

This chain uses TRBV5-1 with TRBJ2-5, with D uncertain. The germline CDR1 and CDR2 sequences are SGHRS and YFSETQ. V lost 1 base, J lost 5 bases, and 15 bases lay in between. CDR3 length: 15 amino acids. The CDR3 DNA follows: TGCGCCAGCAGCTTGCAGGATAGGGTTCATGAGACCCAGTACTTC. Translating it yields CASSLQDRVHETQYF. The full variable domain, its missing parts supplied by reference TRBV5-1 and TRBJ2-5, is KAGVTQTPRYLIKTRGQQVTLSCSPISGHRSVSWYQQTPGQGLQFLFEYFSETQRNKGNFPGRFSGRQFSNSRSEMNVSTLELGDSALYLCASSLQDRVHETQYFGPGTRLLVL.

This clone has just a few counts. V usage is TRBV4-1 and J usage is TRBJ2-7, with a weak D call TRBD2 (5 bases). The CDR3 spans 15 residues. The V gene's germline CDR1 is MGHRA and CDR2 YSYEKL. Trimming shortened V by 4 bases and J by 2 bases, and 15 bases separated the two germline ends. The CDR3 reads CASSPLTSGPYEQYF. CDR3 DNA: TGCGCCAGCAGCCCGTTAACCAGCGGCCCCTACGAGCAGTACTTC.

The chain links TRBV7-8 to TRBJ2-7; 9 positions agree with TRBD2. Germline CDR1 SGHVS, CDR2 FQNEAQ. Trimming removed 5 bases from V and 2 bases from J; junction bases left unmatched: 10. CDR3 length equals 16 residues. As DNA, the CDR3 is TGTGCCAGCAGCCCAATGGATAGCGGGGGTACCTACGAGCAGTACTTC. Amino acids: CASSPMDSGGTYEQYF. Supplemented by reference TRBV7-8 and TRBJ2-7, the full variable domain reads GAGVSQSPRYKVAKRGQDVALRCDPISGHVSLFWYQQALGQGPEFLTYFQNEAQLDKSGLPSDRFFAERPEGSVSTLKIQRTQQEDSAVYLCASSPMDSGGTYEQYFGPGTRLTVT.

The V and J genes are TRBV4-2 and TRBJ2-7; 10 nucleotides align to TRBD2. The V gene's germline CDR1 is LGHNA and CDR2 YNFKEQ. V was pared by 6 bases and J by 5 bases, with 13 bases of the junction left unmatched. The CDR3 has 16 residues. CDR3 in amino acids: CASRVLAGSISHEQYF. CDR3 nucleotides: TGTGCCAGCAGGGTACTAGCGGGGTCTATATCACACGAGCAGTACTTC.

This chain connects TRBV27 to TRBJ1-2; possibly TRBD1 for D (5 bases). V was cut by 9 bases and J by 4 bases, with 18 bases left in between. This CDR3 is 14 amino acids long. The germline V gene has CDR1 MNHEY and CDR2 SMNVEV (reference sequence). CDR3 amino acids: CASSISRAFYGYTF. In DNA, the CDR3 is TGTGCCAGTTCCATCTCCAGGGCGTTCTATGGCTACACCTTC.

V and J are TRBV20-1 and TRBJ2-1; the match to TRBD2 covers 8 bases. The CDR3 has 11 residues. The V and J ends lost 1 base and 13 bases, in that order; junction bases with no gene match: 3. Germline CDR1 DFQATT, CDR2 SNEGSKA (reference sequence). The CDR3 spells CSARVVAGQFF. The CDR3 DNA is TGCAGTGCTAGAGTGGTAGCGGGACAGTTCTTC.

This clone showed up just a few times. This chain links TRBV4-2 with TRBJ2-3, with TRBD2 identical over 12 bases. The trim removed 3 bases at V and 2 bases at J, leaving 9 bases unmatched. The CDR3 contains 18 residues. Germline loops: CDR1 LGHNA, CDR2 YNFKEQ. DNA for the CDR3: TGTGCCAGCAGCCAGCGGGGGACTAGCGGGTACGTCACAGATACGCAGTATTTT. It specifies CASSQRGTSGYVTDTQYF.

The chain couples TRBV9 to TRBJ1-2, with TRBD1 as a possible D gene (6 bases). Germline V CDR1 and CDR2: SGDLS, YYNGEE. Trimming left V 4 bases short and J 7 bases short, with 17 bases between. This CDR3 comprises 14 residues. For the CDR3, the DNA is TGTGCCAGCAGCCCCTCCCAGGGGTTCTTTGGCTACACCTTC. Amino acid sequence: CASSPSQGFFGYTF. Drawing the rest from reference TRBV9 and TRBJ1-2, the complete variable domain is DSGVTQTPKHLITATGQRVTLRCSPRSGDLSVYWYQQSLDQGLQFLIQYYNGEERAKGNILERFSAQQFPDLHSELNLSSLELGDSALYFCASSPSQGFFGYTFGSGTRLTVV.

The chain couples TRBV29-1 to TRBJ2-1; a weak D match, TRBD1 (5 bases). The CDR3 loop spans 14 amino acids. CDR1 and CDR2 (germline): SQVTM, ANQGSEA. Trimming cost V 7 bases and J 1 base, with 14 bases left between them. The CDR3 DNA sequence: TGCAGCGCTCAGGTGCGACAGTCCTACAATGAGCAGTTCTTC. Translating gives CSAQVRQSYNEQFF.